This TCR beta chain appears in the sequencing data of a study of long-term antiretroviral therapy in people with HIV. Turning to the study itself: Samples collected earliest predate the 2015 immediate-ART recommendation by about a decade.

The CDR3 loop spans 15 amino acids. Version v3.0 of the immunoSEQ assay ran at survey level. Here immunoSEQ multiplex PCR was the method, and the copy in TCRdb shows in-frame clones only, minus some. Here the sample spans 20,000 to 30,000 clones, about 88% being singletons. Material: unsorted PBMCs, obtained 2.7 years after starting antiretroviral therapy. This receptor was taken from a man aged 40-50 years with HIV. This chain links TRBV21-1 with TRBJ2-7; the listed D gene, TRBD2, was not tested against the DNA. TRBV21-1 is noted as a pseudogene. CDR3 in amino acids: CASSKVAGNSYEQYF. CDR3 sequence (DNA): TGTGCCAGCAGCAAAGTCGCCGGGAACTCCTACGAGCAGTACTTC.